Given below is one T cell receptor beta chain in context. Its matching antigen is unknown. A read error may produce the germline difference seen at one junction end. The data were taken from a study of PD-1 blockade in classical Hodgkin lymphoma. Study results and limitations: While CD8+ TCR diversity did not rise significantly by C4D1, CD4+ TCR diversity did. Newly diagnosed patients reportedly had lower baseline TCR diversity than healthy donors. Possible causes of repertoire differences, disease activity or prior therapy, remain undefined.

The germline gives CDR1 SSHAT, CDR2 FNYEAQ (reference sequence). This CDR3 contains 16 residues. Only in-frame clones appear in the TCRdb table, and some are missing; sequencing was by immunoSEQ multiplex PCR. Counted here are about 27,000 clones, just under 80% occurring once; the ten biggest clones make up about 32%. In every patient, relapse followed autologous stem cell transplantation, while exposure to brentuximab vedotin differed. Under best response, outcomes were complete response, partial response or progressive disease. The TCR comes from a human donor with classical Hodgkin lymphoma. The chain combines TRBV7-7 with TRBJ2-7; unclear D gene. The source material was peripheral blood mononuclear cells (PBMCs), sampled before the second cycle of nivolumab. The CDR3 reads CASSLYPVIENYEQYF. In nucleotides, the CDR3 is TGTGCTAGCAGCTTATATCCGGTGATTGAAAACTACGAGCAGTACTTC. Combining the CDR3 with reference TRBV7-7 and TRBJ2-7 gives the whole variable domain GAGVSQSPRYKVTKRGQDVTLRCDPISSHATLYWYQQALGQGPEFLTYFNYEAQPDKSGLPSDRFSAERPEGSISTLTIQRTEQRDSAMYRCASSLYPVIENYEQYFGPGTRLTVT.